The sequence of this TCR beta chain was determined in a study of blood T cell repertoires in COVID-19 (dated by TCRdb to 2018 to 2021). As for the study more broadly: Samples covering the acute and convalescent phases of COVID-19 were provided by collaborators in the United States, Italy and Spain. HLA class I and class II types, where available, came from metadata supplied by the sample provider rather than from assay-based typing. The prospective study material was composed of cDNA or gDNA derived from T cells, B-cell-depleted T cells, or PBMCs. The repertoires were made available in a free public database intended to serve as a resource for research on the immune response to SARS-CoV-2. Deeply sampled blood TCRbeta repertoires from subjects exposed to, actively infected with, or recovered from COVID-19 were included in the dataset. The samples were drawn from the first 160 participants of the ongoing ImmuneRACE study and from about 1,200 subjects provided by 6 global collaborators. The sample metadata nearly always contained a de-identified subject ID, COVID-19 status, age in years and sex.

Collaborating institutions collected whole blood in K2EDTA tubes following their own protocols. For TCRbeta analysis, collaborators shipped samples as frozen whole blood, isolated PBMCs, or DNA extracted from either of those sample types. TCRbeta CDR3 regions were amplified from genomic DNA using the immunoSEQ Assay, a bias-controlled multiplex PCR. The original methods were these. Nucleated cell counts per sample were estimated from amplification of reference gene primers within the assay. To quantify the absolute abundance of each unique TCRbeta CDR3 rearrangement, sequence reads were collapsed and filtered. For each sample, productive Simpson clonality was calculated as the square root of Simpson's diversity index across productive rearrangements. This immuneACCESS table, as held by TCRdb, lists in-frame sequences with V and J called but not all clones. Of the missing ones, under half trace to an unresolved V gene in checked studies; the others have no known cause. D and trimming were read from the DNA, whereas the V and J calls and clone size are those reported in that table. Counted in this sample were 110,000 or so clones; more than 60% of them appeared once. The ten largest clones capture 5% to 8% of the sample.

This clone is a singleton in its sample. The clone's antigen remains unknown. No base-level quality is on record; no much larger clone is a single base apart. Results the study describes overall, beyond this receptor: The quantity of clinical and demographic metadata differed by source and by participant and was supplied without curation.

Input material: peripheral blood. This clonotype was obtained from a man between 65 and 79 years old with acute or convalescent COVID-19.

The bases read TGCGCCAGCAGTGAGTCCGGGGACTCAGTTGGCTACACCTTC. Translated, it gives CASSESGDSVGYTF. Recombination joined TRBV10-2 with TRBJ1-2; TRBD1 is perhaps the D gene, given 5 matching bases. Reading from cysteine to phenylalanine, the CDR3 counts 14 amino acids. The CDR3 DNA has 42 bases and is translated from base 1. Per the germline V gene, WSHSY is the CDR1 and SAAADI is the CDR2. The junction carries 12 bases between V and J, which are trimmed by 0 bases and 7 bases respectively.